Below, 18 T cell receptor beta chains from the same sample are listed, as sequenced in a study of identical twins. TCRdb redid the calling of the 5' RACE reads with MiXCR, one entry per CDR3 protein. The sample consists of fewer than 800,000 distinct CDR3 sequences, 7.1% of them appearing once. This sample was shared with a second study, whose subject was yellow fever vaccine responses in identical twins.

What was sequenced was PBMCs. The receptors derive from a woman aged 18-29 years in good health.

This clonotype was picked up many times. CDR3 protein: CASSPKDRVGTEAFF. CDR3 bases: TGTGCCAGCAGCCCCAAAGACAGGGTGGGGACTGAAGCTTTCTTT. The chain carries TRBV16 and TRBJ1-1; 7 bases are shared with TRBD1. J lost 5 bases, V lost 4 bases, and 10 bases had no gene match. The germline gives CDR1 KGHSY, CDR2 FQNENV. CDR3 size: 15 residues.

This clonotype was counted only a few times. The genes are TRBV6-6 and TRBJ2-1; maybe TRBD2 (6 bases). Deletions cut 7 bases from V and 7 bases from J, with 41 bases between. The CDR3 contains 22 residues. The V gene's germline CDR1 is MNHNY and CDR2 SVGAGI (reference sequence). The CDR3 nucleotides are TGTGCCAGCACCCTCAACCGTAATACCGGGACTTTCTTATATAGCGGCTTTAATGAGCAGTTCTTC. Its translation: CASTLNRNTGTFLYSGFNEQFF.

V usage is TRBV9 and J usage is TRBJ2-5, with TRBD1 as a possible D gene (6 bases). Trimming took off 4 bases at V and 7 bases at J, with 14 bases between the two ends. This CDR3 has 13 residues. The germline V gene has CDR1 SGDLS and CDR2 YYNGEE. The CDR3 DNA reads as TGTGCCAGCAGCTTAAACAGGGTGTCGACCCAGTACTTC. It encodes CASSLNRVSTQYF.

J is TRBJ2-5 and V is TRBV7-8, with no clear D. V lost 1 base and J 5 bases, leaving 8 bases between the germline ends. Germline CDR1 reads SGHVS; CDR2 reads FQNEAQ. The CDR3 extends over 13 amino acids. The DNA for the CDR3 is TGTGCCAGCAGCTTAGGCTACTGGGAGACCCAGTACTTC. Its translation is CASSLGYWETQYF.

The V call is TRBV4-1, the J call TRBJ1-5; TRBD1 agrees at 9 bases. With 3 bases clipped from V and 10 bases from J, the junction kept 4 bases outside the gene matches. Germline CDR1 MGHRA, CDR2 YSYEKL. The CDR3 covers 13 residues. The CDR3 spells CASSQGQGDPQHF. The CDR3 region has the DNA TGCGCCAGCAGCCAGGGACAGGGCGATCCCCAGCATTTT.

This clonotype was recorded many times. J is TRBJ2-7 and V is TRBV5-1; TRBD1 matches 9 bases. CDR1 and CDR2 from the germline V gene are SGHRS and YFSETQ. Germline trimming cut 4 bases from V and 5 bases from J; bases unmatched to any gene: 4. The CDR3 runs to 13 residues. CDR3 amino acids: CASSDGQGNEQYV. CDR3 DNA sequence: TGCGCCAGCAGCGACGGACAGGGGAACGAGCAGTACGTC.

For the CDR3, the DNA is TGCGCCAGCAATAGCGGGTCTTACACCGGGGAGCTGTTTTTT. As protein: CASNSGSYTGELFF. The chain links TRBV10-2 to TRBJ2-2, with TRBD2 matching over 7 bases. The V segment lost 7 bases and the J segment 3 bases; nucleotides outside the gene matches: 5. This CDR3 has 14 residues. Germline CDR1 reads WSHSY; CDR2 reads SAAADI.

This clonotype has a count of ten or more. The rearrangement uses TRBV20-1 and TRBJ2-1; 13 bases match TRBD2. CDR1 DFQATT and CDR2 SNEGSKA come from the germline V gene (reference sequence). CDR3 length equals 13 residues. CDR3: CRGLAGIYNEQFF. CDR3 nucleotides: TGCAGGGGACTAGCGGGAATCTACAATGAGCAGTTCTTC.

This clonotype showed up just a few times. The rearrangement links TRBV29-1 to TRBJ2-7, with D possibly TRBD1 on 6 matching bases. The V and J ends lost 6 bases and 2 bases respectively, with 8 bases between them. Germline values: CDR1 SQVTM, CDR2 ANQGSEA. The CDR3 covers 11 residues. CDR3 protein: CSVRGTYEQYF. DNA of the CDR3: TGCAGCGTCAGGGGTACCTACGAGCAGTACTTC.

This clonotype has more than one count but fewer than ten. CDR3 in DNA: TGCGCCAGCAGCCCAGGGGAGGTGAACACCGGGGAGCTGTTTTTT. Protein product: CASSPGEVNTGELFF. The chain carries TRBV5-1 and TRBJ2-2; D may be TRBD1 or TRBD2 (6 bases each). This CDR3 has 15 amino acids. The germline V and J ends were trimmed by 4 bases and 1 base, with 11 bases remaining between them. Germline values: CDR1 SGHRS, CDR2 YFSETQ.

This clonotype was observed at least ten times. The chain couples TRBV5-1 to TRBJ2-2; D remains unclear. Per the germline V gene, CDR1 is SGHRS and CDR2 is YFSETQ. Trimming cost V 4 bases and J 2 bases, with 12 bases left between them. The CDR3 length is 15 residues. In DNA, the CDR3 is TGCGCCAGCAGCCCGATGTACAGTAACACCGGGGAGCTGTTTTTT. It translates to CASSPMYSNTGELFF.

This clonotype was seen more than once but under ten times. The CDR3 protein is CASRISGANTGELFF. The CDR3 bases are TGTGCCAGCAGAATCTCCGGCGCGAACACCGGGGAGCTGTTTTTT. J is TRBJ2-2 and V is TRBV12-3 or TRBV12-4, with D unresolved. V was trimmed by 6 bases and J by 0 bases, leaving 11 bases between them. This CDR3 has 15 residues.

This chain uses TRBV20-1 with TRBJ2-4, with 11 bases identical to TRBD2. The CDR3 is made up of 20 amino acids. With V trimmed by 2 bases and J by 1 base, 16 bases remained unmatched. Germline V lookup: CDR1 DFQATT, CDR2 SNEGSKA (reference sequence). CDR3 region: CSARKLAGVLQQLAKNIQYF. In DNA, the CDR3 is TGCAGTGCTAGAAAACTAGCGGGGGTACTACAACAGCTGGCCAAAAACATTCAGTACTTC.

This clonotype appeared a few times. The chain combines TRBV20-1 with TRBJ2-3, with D perhaps matching TRBD1 or TRBD2 (5 bases each). Germline values: CDR1 DFQATT, CDR2 SNEGSKA (reference sequence). CDR3 size: 14 residues. Trimming cost V 6 bases and J 2 bases, with 15 bases left between them. Written as DNA, the CDR3 is TGCAGTGCACGAGGGGTCCTGAACACAGATACGCAGTATTTT. Translation: CSARGVLNTDTQYF.

The rearrangement joins TRBV29-1 to TRBJ2-7, with 11 bases aligning to TRBD1. This CDR3 region has 13 residues. The junction had 7 bases not matched to a gene; V was cut back by 7 bases and J by 5 bases. Per germline, CDR1 SQVTM and CDR2 ANQGSEA. The CDR3 DNA reads as TGCAGCGCTACGAGGGACAGGGGGAACGAGCAGTACTTC. Its protein is CSATRDRGNEQYF.

This clonotype was counted only a few times. The rearrangement joins TRBV18 to TRBJ1-6; 9 bases fit TRBD1. The CDR3 is 15 amino acids. CDR1 and CDR2 from the germline V gene are KGHSH and LQKENI. V trimming: 3 bases; J trimming: 10 bases; junction bases outside the gene matches: 7. CDR3 in amino acids: CASSPAGQGWSPLHF. The CDR3, as DNA: TGTGCCAGCTCACCCGCGGGACAGGGATGGTCACCCCTCCACTTT.

This clonotype has a handful of counts. The chain recombines TRBV11-2 with TRBJ1-4; a possible D gene is TRBD1 (5 bases). CDR1 and CDR2 (germline): SGHAT, FQNNGV. V lost 4 bases and J 7 bases, leaving 16 bases between the germline ends. The CDR3 totals 15 residues. The CDR3 DNA sequence: TGTGCCAGCAGCTCCGCCGGGGGGATTGGTGAAAAACTGTTTTTT. It codes for CASSSAGGIGEKLFF.

The chain uses TRBV11-2 and TRBJ2-1, with 8 nucleotides matching TRBD1. This CDR3 contains 18 residues. V lost 1 base to trimming and J lost 4 bases; unmatched junction nucleotides: 12. The V gene's germline CDR1 is SGHAT and CDR2 FQNNGV. CDR3 region: CASSLVFSGTGLYNEQFF. The CDR3 DNA follows: TGTGCCAGCAGCTTAGTATTTTCTGGGACAGGCCTTTACAATGAGCAGTTCTTC.